The 27 T cell receptor beta chains below come from one sample, sequenced in a study of blood T cell repertoires in COVID-19. Libraries were prepared by immunoSEQ multiplex PCR; TCRdb keeps only in-frame clonotypes and omits some of them. The sample has 330,000 or so clones; approximately 90% are singletons. Sequenced: peripheral blood. The receptors come from a woman aged 55-70 years with COVID-19, enrolled during active disease.

V is TRBV25-1 and J is TRBJ1-2; D not certain. The length of the CDR3 is 14 residues. V was trimmed by 3 bases and J by 4 bases, leaving 12 bases between them. Germline V gene lookup returns CDR1 MGHDK and CDR2 SYGVNS. The DNA of the CDR3 is TGTGCCAGCAGTGATAACAGCCCCGTCTATGGCTACACCTTC. This translates into CASSDNSPVYGYTF.

The rearrangement links TRBV12-3 or TRBV12-4 to TRBJ1-5, with no clear D. V dropped 4 bases and J dropped 7 bases, with 8 bases sitting between them. The CDR3 loop spans 12 amino acids. CDR3 in DNA: TGTGCCAGCAGTTCGGCGGGACAGCCCCAGCATTTT. This translates into CASSSAGQPQHF.

The chain recombines TRBV11-2 with TRBJ1-4; 8 bases match TRBD1. This CDR3 has 15 amino acids. Trimming at V came to 1 base and at J to 6 bases, leaving 4 bases not matched to a gene. Per the germline V gene, CDR1 is SGHAT and CDR2 is FQNNGV. The CDR3 region is CASSLGQGADEKLFF. Here the CDR3 DNA reads TGTGCCAGCAGCTTAGGGCAGGGGGCGGATGAAAAACTGTTTTTT.

The genes are TRBV7-9 and TRBJ1-4, with TRBD1 as a possible D gene (6 bases). The CDR3 sequence is 14 residues long. Looked up from germline, CDR1 is SEHNR and CDR2 is FQNEAQ (reference sequence). V gave up 2 bases and J gave up 2 bases, with 6 bases separating them. Written as DNA, the CDR3 is TGTGCCAGCAGCTTACAGGGGACTAATGAAAAACTGTTTTTT. Its protein is CASSLQGTNEKLFF.

This sequence joins TRBV6-5 and TRBJ1-6; D might be TRBD1 (6 bases). V gave up 6 bases and J gave up 9 bases, with 15 bases separating them. The CDR3 totals 14 residues. The germline CDR1 and CDR2 sequences are MNHEY and SVGAGI. The CDR3 DNA is TGTGCCAGCAGCTCCTGGGGGCGAGCTTCACCCCTCCACTTT. As protein: CASSSWGRASPLHF.

The chain recombines TRBV19 with TRBJ1-3; TRBD1 is a possible D gene (6 bases). From germline, CDR1 is LNHDA and CDR2 SQIVND (reference sequence). The CDR3 spans 16 residues. The ends were cut back, 6 bases at V and 0 bases at J, with 15 bases in the middle. The CDR3 nucleotides are TGTGCCAGTAGACAACAGGGCCCGGTCTCTGGAAACACCATATATTTT. Translating gives CASRQQGPVSGNTIYF.

This chain connects TRBV29-1 to TRBJ1-2, with D maybe TRBD1 (5 bases). CDR3 size: 17 residues. Germline assignment: CDR1 SQVTM and CDR2 ANQGSEA. Trimming removed 0 bases from V and 2 bases from J, with 19 bases in between. The CDR3 DNA reads as TGCAGCGTTGAAGAGGGAACCCAGGGAAACGAGAACTATGGCTACACCTTC. This translates into CSVEEGTQGNENYGYTF.

The V gene is TRBV19, the J gene TRBJ1-4; 7 bases are a match to TRBD1. The CDR3 is 15 amino acids. The germline V gene encodes CDR1 LNHDA and CDR2 SQIVND (reference sequence). Unmatched junction bases numbered 10, after V lost 7 bases and J lost 5 bases. CDR3 nucleotides: TGTGCCAGTATGGGGGACAGAGTCCAGAATGAAAAACTGTTTTTT. Its protein is CASMGDRVQNEKLFF. Full variable domain (rest looked up from reference TRBV19 and TRBJ1-4): DGGITQSPKYLFRKEGQNVTLSCEQNLNHDAMYWYRQDPGQGLRLIYYSQIVNDFQKGDIAEGYSVSREKKESFPLTVTSAQKNPTAFYLCASMGDRVQNEKLFFGSGTQLSVL.

The rearrangement links TRBV19 to TRBJ2-2; D is unclear. The V and J ends lost 5 bases and 5 bases respectively, with 12 bases between them. The germline V gene has CDR1 LNHDA and CDR2 SQIVND (reference sequence). CDR3 length equals 14 residues. This CDR3 reads CASSARFLTGELFF. DNA for the CDR3: TGTGCCAGTAGTGCGAGGTTCCTGACCGGGGAGCTGTTTTTT. Based on the CDR3 plus reference TRBV19 and TRBJ2-2, the full variable domain is DGGITQSPKYLFRKEGQNVTLSCEQNLNHDAMYWYRQDPGQGLRLIYYSQIVNDFQKGDIAEGYSVSREKKESFPLTVTSAQKNPTAFYLCASSARFLTGELFFGEGSRLTVL.

This clone was counted a few times. This rearrangement joins TRBV20-1 to TRBJ2-7; TRBD1 agrees at 9 bases. The CDR3 covers 16 residues. Unmatched junction bases numbered 14, after V lost 3 bases and J lost 5 bases. Germline V gives CDR1 DFQATT, CDR2 SNEGSKA (reference sequence). CDR3 nucleotides: TGCAGTGCTAGTGGGGTTTGGACAGGGGAGGATGACGAGCAGTACTTC. Translated, it gives CSASGVWTGEDDEQYF.

This chain links TRBV5-5 with TRBJ2-7, with TRBD1 identical over 8 bases. V dropped 5 bases and J dropped 6; count of bases not matched to a gene: 4. CDR1 and CDR2 from the germline V gene are SGHKS and YYEKEE (reference sequence). CDR3 length: 12 amino acids. DNA of the CDR3: TGTGCCAGCAGTACGACAGGGGCCGAGCAGTACTTC. Its protein is CASSTTGAEQYF.

V gene TRBV7-8 combines with J gene TRBJ1-5; 11 positions agree with TRBD1. In germline, CDR1 is SGHVS, CDR2 FQNEAQ. J was trimmed by 5 bases and V by 5 bases; bases with no gene match: 8. CDR3 length equals 16 residues. CDR3 bases: TGTGCCAGCAGCCCAAGGACAGGGGGCGCAGATCAGCCCCAGCATTTT. Amino acids: CASSPRTGGADQPQHF.

The chain uses TRBV6-1 and TRBJ2-3; tentative D call: TRBD1 (5 bases). The V and J ends lost 4 bases and 0 bases respectively, with 14 bases between them. CDR3 size: 16 residues. Per germline, CDR1 MNHNS and CDR2 SASEGT. The CDR3: CASSVQAYGSTDTQYF. Here the CDR3 DNA reads TGTGCCAGCAGTGTACAGGCATATGGTAGCACAGATACGCAGTATTTT.

The V gene is TRBV9, the J gene TRBJ2-7; the match to TRBD1 covers 7 bases. V shed 3 bases and J 0 bases; nucleotides not matched to a gene: 15. There are 18 residues in the CDR3. Germline loops: CDR1 SGDLS, CDR2 YYNGEE. CDR3 DNA sequence: TGTGCCAGCAGCGCACAGGGGAAAAGAACGAAGAGCTCCTACGAGCAGTACTTC. Its protein is CASSAQGKRTKSSYEQYF. Full variable domain (missing parts from reference TRBV9 and TRBJ2-7): DSGVTQTPKHLITATGQRVTLRCSPRSGDLSVYWYQQSLDQGLQFLIQYYNGEERAKGNILERFSAQQFPDLHSELNLSSLELGDSALYFCASSAQGKRTKSSYEQYFGPGTRLTVT.

The chain uses TRBV10-3 and TRBJ2-3, with 7 bases that match TRBD1. The J segment lost 11 bases and the V segment lost 6 bases, leaving 17 bases of the junction unmatched. Germline assignment: CDR1 ENHRY and CDR2 SYGVKD. CDR3 length: 15 residues. CDR3 sequence: CAIRTAGTAGEVQYF. The CDR3 nucleotides read TGTGCCATCAGGACCGCCGGGACAGCAGGAGAAGTGCAGTATTTT.

This clone was seen just once. The chain recombines TRBV18 with TRBJ2-2, with TRBD2 matching 10 bases. V trimming: 5 bases; J trimming: 3 bases; junction bases outside the gene matches: 9. CDR3 size: 17 residues. Germline V gives CDR1 KGHSH, CDR2 LQKENI. DNA of the CDR3: TGTGCCAGCTCAACCTCGGGACTAGCGATTGACACCGGGGAGCTGTTTTTT. Its translation is CASSTSGLAIDTGELFF.

This chain uses TRBV7-2 with TRBJ2-7, with 7 positions matching TRBD1. Unmatched junction bases numbered 9, after V lost 5 bases and J lost 2 bases. CDR3 length equals 15 residues. Germline V gives CDR1 SGHTA, CDR2 FQGNSA. CDR3 in DNA: TGTGCCAGCAGCCAAACCCTGGGACAGACCTACGAGCAGTACTTC. This translates into CASSQTLGQTYEQYF. Based on the CDR3 plus reference TRBV7-2 and TRBJ2-7, the full variable domain is GAGVSQSPSNKVTEKGKDVELRCDPISGHTALYWYRQSLGQGLEFLIYFQGNSAPDKSGLPSDRFSAERTGGSVSTLTIQRTQQEDSAVYLCASSQTLGQTYEQYFGPGTRLTVT.

The J gene is TRBJ2-7, the V gene TRBV27, with 9 bases that match TRBD1. The CDR3 extends over 14 amino acids. Trimming cost V 1 base and J 3 bases; bases outside gene matches: 1. The germline CDR1 and CDR2 sequences are MNHEY and SMNVEV (reference sequence). DNA for the CDR3: TGTGCCAGCAGTTTATGGGACAGGGTCTACGAGCAGTACTTC. Translating gives CASSLWDRVYEQYF.

The chain couples TRBV23-1 to TRBJ2-7, with 7 bases identical to TRBD2. TRBV23-1 is filed as an ORF, its function uncertain. The trim removed 4 bases at V and 3 bases at J, leaving 6 bases unmatched. The CDR3 extends over 14 amino acids. CDR3 DNA: TGCGCCAGCAGTCCCGGGGGGTTTTACTACGAGCAGTACTTC. Translating it yields CASSPGGFYYEQYF.

This chain joins TRBV15 and TRBJ1-4; no clear D gene. Between the trimmed V and J ends, which lost 3 bases and 7 bases, there was a span of 12 bases. Per germline, CDR1 LNHNV and CDR2 YYDKDF (reference sequence). This CDR3 spans 14 amino acids. The CDR3 sequence is CATSSRGAAEKLFF. CDR3 coding DNA: TGTGCCACCAGCAGCCGGGGAGCGGCTGAAAAACTGTTTTTT.

This chain uses TRBV28 with TRBJ1-1; unclear D gene. V was clipped by 6 bases and J by 0 bases, with 11 bases between them. The CDR3 spans 14 residues. The germline CDR1 and CDR2 sequences are MDHEN and SYDVKM. CDR3 in DNA: TGTGCCAGCAGCCTAACTTTTATGAACACTGAAGCTTTCTTT. Protein sequence: CASSLTFMNTEAFF.

The genes are TRBV11-1 and TRBJ2-7; D uncertain. Germline-derived CDR1 and CDR2 are SGHAT and FQDESV (reference sequence). The CDR3 spans 12 residues. The V and J ends lost 6 bases and 4 bases respectively, with 10 bases between them. DNA of the CDR3: TGTGCCAGCAGATCCCCCGGTTACGAGCAGTACTTC. It is translated as CASRSPGYEQYF.

The CDR3 is CASSSRGQGVLSYYEQYF. CDR3 sequence (DNA): TGTGCCAGCAGCTCTAGGGGACAGGGGGTCCTCTCTTACTACGAGCAGTACTTC. This sequence joins TRBV11-2 and TRBJ2-7; 11 nucleotides agree with TRBD1. CDR3 length equals 18 residues. After removal of 4 bases from V and 3 bases from J, the junction contained 14 bases not matched to a gene. Germline V gene lookup returns CDR1 SGHAT and CDR2 FQNNGV.

The chain employs TRBV2 and TRBJ1-3, with no clear D. This CDR3 has 15 amino acids. Trimming left V 5 bases short and J 4 bases short, with 15 bases between. Germline lookup yields CDR1 SNHLY and CDR2 FYNNEI. The CDR3 DNA reads TGTGCCAGCAGTCCTCAGGTCGCGAAAGGAAACACCATATATTTT. Translation gives CASSPQVAKGNTIYF.

The chain uses TRBV5-1 and TRBJ1-4; D unresolved. The V end lost 3 bases, the J end lost 5 bases, and 11 bases lay between the germline ends. Germline assignment: CDR1 SGHRS and CDR2 YFSETQ. This CDR3 is built from 14 residues. The CDR3 region is CASSYSERNEKLFF. The CDR3 nucleotides read TGCGCCAGCAGCTACTCCGAGAGAAATGAAAAACTGTTTTTT.

This clone was found once. The rearrangement uses TRBV28 and TRBJ1-1; TRBD1 matches 9 bases. V lost 7 bases to trimming and J lost 2 bases; unmatched junction nucleotides: 14. This CDR3 comprises 17 residues. Germline lookup yields CDR1 MDHEN and CDR2 SYDVKM. CDR3 loop: CASTYLDRGAGNTEAFF. As DNA, the CDR3 is TGTGCCAGCACCTACTTGGACAGGGGCGCCGGTAACACTGAAGCTTTCTTT.

This chain links TRBV7-9 with TRBJ1-1, with D uncertain. Germline values: CDR1 SEHNR, CDR2 FQNEAQ (reference sequence). Trimming removed 3 bases from V and 8 bases from J, with 10 bases in between. The CDR3 runs to 12 residues. CDR3 amino acids: CASSLGQREAFF. The CDR3 bases are TGTGCCAGCAGCTTGGGCCAGCGGGAAGCTTTCTTT.